Following are 32 T cell receptor beta chains from one sample sequenced in a study of PD-L1 blockade in urothelial cancer. The time point was: pretreatment peripheral blood. The repertoire was sequenced with immunoSEQ multiplex PCR; TCRdb's copy has only in-frame clones and lacks some. The repertoire holds 85,000 to 90,000 clones, with around 85% as singletons. The starting material was PBMCs, obtained around atezolizumab (anti-PD-L1) treatment. The receptors originated from a man aged 55 to 70 with urothelial cancer.

The chain employs TRBV7-9 and TRBJ2-5; tentative D call: TRBD1 (5 bases). Germline V CDR1 and CDR2: SEHNR, FQNEAQ (reference sequence). The V and J ends lost 4 bases and 4 bases respectively, with 19 bases between them. This CDR3 is built from 16 residues. The CDR3 nucleotides read TGTGCCAGCAGCTCCGAAGGAAGGGGTCATAGAGAGACCCAGTACTTC. As protein: CASSSEGRGHRETQYF.

This chain joins TRBV18 and TRBJ2-1, with 10 bases aligning to TRBD2. The CDR3 runs 15 residues. The germline gives CDR1 KGHSH, CDR2 LQKENI. Trimming at V came to 1 base and at J to 6 bases, leaving 3 bases not matched to a gene. In DNA, the CDR3 is TGTGCCAGCTCACCACTAGCGGGGGGTTTCAATGAGCAGTTCTTC. Amino acids: CASSPLAGGFNEQFF.

This chain uses TRBV10-3 with TRBJ2-7, with TRBD2 matching over 11 bases. Germline V CDR1 and CDR2: ENHRY, SYGVKD. The CDR3 loop spans 15 amino acids. Losses at the gene ends were 6 bases for V and 4 bases for J; bases not matched to a gene: 8. The CDR3 sequence: CAISSRLAGLYEQYF. In DNA, the CDR3 is TGTGCCATCAGCTCACGACTAGCGGGATTATACGAGCAGTACTTC.

This clone was detected only a few times. The genes are TRBV28 and TRBJ2-2; TRBD2 might be the D (5 bases). CDR1 is MDHEN and CDR2 is SYDVKM in the germline V gene. There are 15 residues in the CDR3. The V gene lost 2 bases and the J gene lost 4 bases, with 11 bases spanning the gap. CDR3 DNA: TGTGCCAGCAGTTTAGGTCTAGCAGGCACCGGGGAGCTGTTTTTT. It translates to CASSLGLAGTGELFF.

This chain connects TRBV20-1 to TRBJ2-2; D gene ambiguous. Per germline, CDR1 DFQATT and CDR2 SNEGSKA (reference sequence). Trimming stripped 5 bases from V and 6 bases from J, with 7 bases between. This CDR3 spans 11 amino acids. The CDR3 reads CSAQEAGELFF. For the CDR3, the DNA is TGCAGTGCTCAAGAGGCCGGGGAGCTGTTTTTT.

This rearrangement joins TRBV7-9 to TRBJ2-1, with 10 nucleotides matching TRBD1. Unmatched junction bases numbered 11, after V lost 1 base and J lost 8 bases. This CDR3 region has 17 residues. The V gene's germline CDR1 is SEHNR and CDR2 FQNEAQ (reference sequence). The DNA of the CDR3 is TGTGCCAGCAGCTTAGGGGGTAGGGGACAGGGGAGGCATGAGCAGTTCTTC. Its translation is CASSLGGRGQGRHEQFF.

The chain recombines TRBV7-3 with TRBJ1-6; the match to TRBD1 covers 9 bases. V lost 0 bases and J lost 8; bases outside the gene matches: 2. The CDR3 runs to 15 residues. Germline V gene data show CDR1 as SGHTA and CDR2 as FQGTGA. This CDR3 is CASSLTGQGYSPLHF. The CDR3 nucleotides are TGTGCCAGCAGCTTAACGGGACAGGGTTATTCACCCCTCCACTTT.

The chain joins TRBV7-2 to TRBJ1-5; TRBD1 might be the D (5 bases). V lost 1 base to trimming and J lost 2 bases, with 15 bases between them. The V gene's germline CDR1 is SGHTA and CDR2 FQGNSA. CDR3 length: 17 amino acids. The CDR3 is CASSLEGPGGGNQPQHF. CDR3 DNA sequence: TGTGCCAGCAGCTTAGAAGGGCCGGGGGGAGGCAATCAGCCCCAGCATTTT.

The gene calls are TRBV28 and TRBJ1-1, with 7 positions matching TRBD1. Trimming cost V 6 bases and J 0 bases; bases outside gene matches: 1. Germline V gene sequence: CDR1 MDHEN, CDR2 SYDVKM. The CDR3 totals 13 residues. DNA for the CDR3: TGTGCCAGCAGGGGGACAGTGAACACTGAAGCTTTCTTT. Encoded protein: CASRGTVNTEAFF. Based on the CDR3 plus reference TRBV28 and TRBJ1-1, the full variable domain is DVKVTQSSRYLVKRTGEKVFLECVQDMDHENMFWYRQDPGLGLRLIYFSYDVKMKEKGDIPEGYSVSREKKERFSLILESASTNQTSMYLCASRGTVNTEAFFGQGTRLTVV.

The chain joins TRBV9 to TRBJ1-3, with D hard to call. Germline V gives CDR1 SGDLS, CDR2 YYNGEE. V lost 3 bases and J 0 bases, leaving 16 bases between the germline ends. The CDR3 has 17 amino acids. CDR3 protein: CASSGWLGGNSGNTIYF. Written as DNA, the CDR3 is TGTGCCAGCAGCGGGTGGTTAGGAGGGAACTCTGGAAACACCATATATTTT.

This clone has more than one count but fewer than ten. The chain employs TRBV7-8 and TRBJ1-6, with unresolved D. The CDR3 runs 15 residues. CDR1 SGHVS and CDR2 FQNEAQ come from the germline V gene. The V gene lost 2 bases and the J gene lost 0 bases, with 5 bases spanning the gap. The CDR3 sequence is CASSLTGSYNSPLHF. For the CDR3, the DNA is TGTGCCAGCAGCTTAACTGGCTCCTATAATTCACCCCTCCACTTT.

The V and J genes are TRBV9 and TRBJ2-7; TRBD1 matches 8 bases. This CDR3 has 18 residues. Looked up from germline, CDR1 is SGDLS and CDR2 is YYNGEE. J gave up 0 bases and V 1 base, and 12 bases lay outside the gene matches. CDR3 sequence (DNA): TGTGCCAGCAGCGTACAGGGACAGGCCCCGCTGTCCTCCTACGAGCAGTACTTC. The encoded protein is CASSVQGQAPLSSYEQYF.

The V gene is TRBV5-5, the J gene TRBJ1-1, with D possibly being TRBD1 (6 bases). The CDR3 length is 17 residues. Germline V CDR1 and CDR2: SGHKS, YYEKEE (reference sequence). V lost 3 bases and J 1 base, leaving 19 bases between the germline ends. CDR3 residues: CASSSRIGGGPNTEAFF. DNA for the CDR3: TGTGCCAGCAGCTCGCGAATAGGGGGGGGGCCGAACACTGAAGCTTTCTTT. Looking up the rest from reference TRBV5-5 and TRBJ1-1 gives the full variable domain: DAGVTQSPTHLIKTRGQQVTLRCSPISGHKSVSWYQQVLGQGPQFIFQYYEKEERGRGNFPDRFSARQFPNYSSELNVNALLLGDSALYLCASSSRIGGGPNTEAFFGQGTRLTVV.

This chain's CDR3 is CASSLDPWTGITGELFF. Here the CDR3 DNA reads TGTGCCAGCAGCTTGGATCCCTGGACAGGGATCACCGGGGAGCTGTTTTTT. This rearrangement joins TRBV11-3 to TRBJ2-2, with 8 nucleotides matching TRBD1. V lost 3 bases and J lost 4; bases outside the gene matches: 10. The CDR3 contains 17 residues. The germline CDR1 and CDR2 sequences are SGHNT and YENEEA.

The chain is built from TRBV7-2 and TRBJ1-5; D uncertain. The V and J ends lost 5 bases and 3 bases respectively, with 14 bases between them. CDR3 size: 15 residues. Germline assignment: CDR1 SGHTA and CDR2 FQGNSA. CDR3 DNA: TGTGCCAGCAGCCCCGGTAGAGATTCCAATCAGCCCCAGCATTTT. It translates to CASSPGRDSNQPQHF.

This chain's CDR3 is CASSNSGGAGNEQFF. The DNA for the CDR3 is TGTGCCAGCAGTAATAGCGGGGGGGCCGGAAATGAGCAGTTCTTC. This chain links TRBV6-5 with TRBJ2-1; 11 nucleotides line up with TRBD2. Germline V gene lookup returns CDR1 MNHEY and CDR2 SVGAGI. The CDR3 contains 15 residues. J gave up 7 bases and V 5 bases, and 7 bases lay outside the gene matches.

The rearrangement uses TRBV25-1 and TRBJ2-5, with D possibly matching TRBD1 (5 bases). The germline V and J ends were trimmed by 0 bases and 2 bases, with 10 bases remaining between them. In germline, CDR1 is MGHDK, CDR2 SYGVNS. The length of the CDR3 is 15 residues. The CDR3 sequence is CASSEYGAAQETQYF. The CDR3 nucleotides are TGTGCCAGCAGTGAATATGGGGCGGCTCAAGAGACCCAGTACTTC. Full variable domain (outside the CDR3, taken from reference TRBV25-1 and TRBJ2-5): EADIYQTPRYLVIGTGKKITLECSQTMGHDKMYWYQQDPGMELHLIHYSYGVNSTEKGDLSSESTVSRIRTEHFPLTLESARPSHTSQYLCASSEYGAAQETQYFGPGTRLLVL.

This chain uses TRBV7-2 with TRBJ1-2; 11 positions match TRBD1. Germline V lookup: CDR1 SGHTA, CDR2 FQGNSA. The CDR3 extends over 14 amino acids. V was clipped by 4 bases and J by 7 bases; unmatched bases: 5. CDR3 bases: TGTGCCAGCAGCTCCGGACAGGGGGCGGGTGGCTACACCTTC. As protein: CASSSGQGAGGYTF.

The chain has TRBV11-3 and TRBJ2-5, with D perhaps TRBD1 (6 bases). CDR1 is SGHNT, CDR2 YENEEA, per germline. The V end lost 7 bases, the J end lost 0 bases, and 15 bases lay between the germline ends. This CDR3 region has 15 residues. The CDR3: CASTGLTGYQETQYF. The CDR3 DNA sequence: TGTGCCAGCACCGGCCTAACAGGGTACCAAGAGACCCAGTACTTC.

As concerns this clone: At one end the junction does not follow the germline gene, possibly because of a read error. This chain's CDR3 is CASSLARGRQETQYF. DNA of the CDR3: TGTGCTAGCAGCTTAGCGCGGGGGCGTCAAGAGACCCAGTACTTC. The rearrangement links TRBV7-7 to TRBJ2-5; D is perhaps TRBD2 (7 bases). Germline lookup yields CDR1 SSHAT and CDR2 FNYEAQ (reference sequence). The CDR3 is 15 residues long.

The chain links TRBV6-1 to TRBJ2-2; 7 bases map to TRBD1. V lost 1 base to trimming and J lost 1 base; unmatched junction nucleotides: 0. Germline lookup yields CDR1 MNHNS and CDR2 SASEGT. The CDR3 is 15 amino acids. The CDR3 coding sequence is TGTGCCAGCAGTGAAGGGACAGGGAACACCGGGGAGCTGTTTTTT. Amino acid sequence: CASSEGTGNTGELFF.

V and J are TRBV11-3 and TRBJ1-3; 7 bases match TRBD1. The ends lost 2 bases at V and 2 bases at J; junction bases unmatched: 12. This CDR3 has 18 amino acids. Germline loops: CDR1 SGHNT, CDR2 YENEEA. This chain's CDR3 is CASSLPSSRGTAGNTIYF. CDR3 bases: TGTGCCAGCAGCTTACCATCATCAAGGGGGACAGCTGGAAACACCATATATTTT.

The rearrangement uses TRBV10-1 and TRBJ1-1; D is undetermined. V dropped 3 bases and J dropped 5 bases, with 19 bases sitting between them. The CDR3 is 16 residues long. Looked up from germline, CDR1 is WNHNN and CDR2 is SYGVQD (reference sequence). The CDR3 coding sequence is TGCGCCAGCAGTGAAGCCGGACGGGAGGGAGGAACTGAAGCTTTCTTT. It codes for CASSEAGREGGTEAFF.

This chain uses TRBV18 with TRBJ2-7, with 8 positions matching TRBD2. In germline, CDR1 is KGHSH, CDR2 LQKENI. This CDR3 is built from 15 residues. J lost 2 bases, V lost 3 bases, and 6 bases had no gene match. CDR3 coding DNA: TGTGCCAGCTCACCCCGGGGGGGGGCTGCCTACGAGCAGTACTTC. It is translated as CASSPRGGAAYEQYF.

The rearrangement links TRBV19 to TRBJ1-2, with D unclear. Germline CDR1 LNHDA, CDR2 SQIVND (reference sequence). The ends were cut back, 3 bases at V and 2 bases at J, with 13 bases in the middle. The CDR3 has 15 residues. The DNA of the CDR3 is TGTGCCAGTAGTATGGCCTTCGGGGAGAACTATGGCTACACCTTC. Its translation is CASSMAFGENYGYTF.

The chain has TRBV6-6 and TRBJ2-7, with D possibly matching TRBD1 (6 bases). The CDR3 length is 14 residues. V dropped 2 bases and J dropped 5 bases, with 13 bases sitting between them. Germline V gene data show CDR1 as MNHNY and CDR2 as SVGAGI (reference sequence). CDR3 bases: TGTGCCAGCAGTTACGGGACAAGGGCCCACGAGCAGTACTTC. The encoded protein is CASSYGTRAHEQYF.

This chain links TRBV6-1 with TRBJ1-1; D perhaps matches TRBD1 (6 bases). This CDR3 has 15 amino acids. CDR1 MNHNS and CDR2 SASEGT come from the germline V gene. The CDR3 is CAGGWGGQTNTEAFF. As DNA, the CDR3 is TGTGCTGGGGGCTGGGGGGGGCAGACGAACACTGAAGCTTTCTTT.

The chain joins TRBV2 to TRBJ2-5; maybe TRBD2 (6 bases). This CDR3 has 13 residues. Per germline, CDR1 SNHLY and CDR2 FYNNEI. The V gene lost 4 bases and the J gene lost 7 bases, with 13 bases spanning the gap. The CDR3 nucleotides are TGTGCCAGCAGTGGACCGGCCGGGGGGACCCAGTACTTC. This encodes CASSGPAGGTQYF.

The V call is TRBV18, the J call TRBJ1-1; TRBD1 is a possible D gene (5 bases). Germline-derived CDR1 and CDR2 are KGHSH and LQKENI. This CDR3 region has 15 residues. V was pared by 0 bases and J by 3 bases, with 11 bases between. CDR3 sequence: CASSPPKGRDTEAFF. Written as DNA, the CDR3 is TGTGCCAGCTCACCACCGAAGGGGAGGGACACTGAAGCTTTCTTT.

The chain carries TRBV5-1 and TRBJ1-2, with a tentative D call TRBD1 (5 bases). CDR1 SGHRS and CDR2 YFSETQ come from the germline V gene. The V and J ends lost 7 bases and 4 bases respectively, with 17 bases between them. The CDR3 covers 14 residues. This chain's CDR3 is CASLPSAGSYGYTF. CDR3 coding DNA: TGCGCCAGCCTCCCCAGTGCAGGGTCCTATGGCTACACCTTC. The full variable domain, with the rest looked up from reference TRBV5-1 and TRBJ1-2, is KAGVTQTPRYLIKTRGQQVTLSCSPISGHRSVSWYQQTPGQGLQFLFEYFSETQRNKGNFPGRFSGRQFSNSRSEMNVSTLELGDSALYLCASLPSAGSYGYTFGSGTRLTVV.

The V and J genes are TRBV19 and TRBJ2-2; 11 bases match TRBD1. Germline V gives CDR1 LNHDA, CDR2 SQIVND (reference sequence). Unmatched junction bases numbered 11, after V lost 3 bases and J lost 5 bases. The CDR3 spans 18 residues. The CDR3 here is CASSILGTGGFGTGELFF. In DNA, the CDR3 is TGTGCCAGTAGTATCTTGGGGACAGGGGGTTTCGGGACCGGGGAGCTGTTTTTT.

This clone was detected once. This chain joins TRBV5-1 and TRBJ2-6; 7 bases fit TRBD1. The length of the CDR3 is 15 residues. Germline CDR1 is SGHRS and CDR2 is YFSETQ. V was clipped by 4 bases and J by 4 bases; unmatched bases: 5. The CDR3 is CASSATGSGANVLTF. CDR3 sequence (DNA): TGCGCCAGCAGCGCGACAGGGTCAGGGGCCAACGTCCTGACTTTC.